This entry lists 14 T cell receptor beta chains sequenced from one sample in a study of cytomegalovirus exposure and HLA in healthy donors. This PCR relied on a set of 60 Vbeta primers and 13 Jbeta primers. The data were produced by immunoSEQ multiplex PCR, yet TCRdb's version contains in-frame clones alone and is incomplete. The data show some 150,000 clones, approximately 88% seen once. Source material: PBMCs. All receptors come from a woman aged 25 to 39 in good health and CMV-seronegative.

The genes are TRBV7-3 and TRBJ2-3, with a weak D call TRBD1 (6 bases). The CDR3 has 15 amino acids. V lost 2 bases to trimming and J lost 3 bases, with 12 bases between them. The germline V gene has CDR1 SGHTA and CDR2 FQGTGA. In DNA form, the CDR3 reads TGTGCCAGCAGCTTATATGGGACAACGACAGATACGCAGTATTTT. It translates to CASSLYGTTTDTQYF.

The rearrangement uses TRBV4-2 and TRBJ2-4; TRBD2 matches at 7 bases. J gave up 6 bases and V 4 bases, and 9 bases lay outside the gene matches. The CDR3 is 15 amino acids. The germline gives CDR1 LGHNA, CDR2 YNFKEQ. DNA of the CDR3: TGTGCCAGCAGCCCCGAAGTGGGGGGGATAAACATTCAGTACTTC. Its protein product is CASSPEVGGINIQYF.

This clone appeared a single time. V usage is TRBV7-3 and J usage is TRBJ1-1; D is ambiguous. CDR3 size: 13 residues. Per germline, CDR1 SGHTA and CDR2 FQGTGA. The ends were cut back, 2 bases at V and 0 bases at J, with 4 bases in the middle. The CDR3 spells CASSLSVNTEAFF. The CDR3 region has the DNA TGTGCCAGCAGCTTATCGGTGAACACTGAAGCTTTCTTT.

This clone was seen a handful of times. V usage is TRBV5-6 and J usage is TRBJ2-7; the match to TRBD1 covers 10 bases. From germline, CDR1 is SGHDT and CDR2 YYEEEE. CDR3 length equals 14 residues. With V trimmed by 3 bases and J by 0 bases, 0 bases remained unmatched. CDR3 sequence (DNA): TGTGCCAGCAGCTGGACAGGGGGCTCCTACGAGCAGTACTTC. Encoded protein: CASSWTGGSYEQYF.

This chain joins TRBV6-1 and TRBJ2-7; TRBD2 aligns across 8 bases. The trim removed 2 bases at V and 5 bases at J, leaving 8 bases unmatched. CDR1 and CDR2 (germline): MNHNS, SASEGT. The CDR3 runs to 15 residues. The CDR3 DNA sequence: TGTGCCAGCAGTGAAATATTCGGGAGGGCCGACGAGCAGTACTTC. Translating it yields CASSEIFGRADEQYF.

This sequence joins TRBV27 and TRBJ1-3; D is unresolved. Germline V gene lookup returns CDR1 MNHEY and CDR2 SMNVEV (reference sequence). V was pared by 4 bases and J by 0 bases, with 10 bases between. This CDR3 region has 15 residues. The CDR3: CASSSRESSGNTIYF. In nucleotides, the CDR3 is TGTGCCAGCAGTTCTAGGGAGAGCTCTGGAAACACCATATATTTT.

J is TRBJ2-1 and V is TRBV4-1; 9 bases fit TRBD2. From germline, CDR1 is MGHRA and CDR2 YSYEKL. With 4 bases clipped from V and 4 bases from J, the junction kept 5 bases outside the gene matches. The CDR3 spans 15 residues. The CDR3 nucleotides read TGCGCCAGCAGCCCGACCAGCGGGAGGTACAATGAGCAGTTCTTC. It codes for CASSPTSGRYNEQFF.

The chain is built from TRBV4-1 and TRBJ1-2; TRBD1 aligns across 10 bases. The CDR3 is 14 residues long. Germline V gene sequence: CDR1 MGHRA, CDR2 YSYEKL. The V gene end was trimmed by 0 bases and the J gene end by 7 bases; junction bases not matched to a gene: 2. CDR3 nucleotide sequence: TGCGCCAGCAGCCAAGAGGGACAGGGGAGTGGCTACACCTTC. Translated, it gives CASSQEGQGSGYTF.

CDR3 coding DNA: TGTGCCAGCAGCCACGACAGGGCTAATCAGCCCCAGCATTTT. Translation gives CASSHDRANQPQHF. The genes are TRBV7-2 and TRBJ1-5; 7 nucleotides line up with TRBD1. The V gene's germline CDR1 is SGHTA and CDR2 FQGNSA. The J segment lost 4 bases and the V segment lost 5 bases, leaving 5 bases of the junction unmatched. CDR3 length equals 14 residues.

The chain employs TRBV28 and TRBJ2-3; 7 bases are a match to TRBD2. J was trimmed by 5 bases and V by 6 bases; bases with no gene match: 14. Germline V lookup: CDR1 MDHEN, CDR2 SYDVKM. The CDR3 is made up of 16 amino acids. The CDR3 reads CASSLSEGLEQDTQYF. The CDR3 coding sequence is TGTGCCAGCAGCCTAAGCGAAGGACTAGAGCAAGATACGCAGTATTTT.

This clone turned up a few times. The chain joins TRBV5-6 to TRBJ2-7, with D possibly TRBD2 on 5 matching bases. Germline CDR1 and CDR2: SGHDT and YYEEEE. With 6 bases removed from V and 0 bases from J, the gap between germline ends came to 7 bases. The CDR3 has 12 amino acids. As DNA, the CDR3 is TGTGCCAGCACTCGGGGCTCCTACGAGCAGTACTTC. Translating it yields CASTRGSYEQYF.

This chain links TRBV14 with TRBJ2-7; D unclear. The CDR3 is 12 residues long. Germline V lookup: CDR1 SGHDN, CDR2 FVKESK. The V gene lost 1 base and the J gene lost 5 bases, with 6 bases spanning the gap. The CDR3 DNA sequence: TGTGCCAGCAGCCAAGTTTTCAACGAGCAGTACTTC. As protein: CASSQVFNEQYF. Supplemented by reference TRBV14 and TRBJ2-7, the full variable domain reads EAGVTQFPSHSVIEKGQTVTLRCDPISGHDNLYWYRRVMGKEIKFLLHFVKESKQDESGMPNNRFLAERTGGTYSTLKVQPAELEDSGVYFCASSQVFNEQYFGPGTRLTVT.

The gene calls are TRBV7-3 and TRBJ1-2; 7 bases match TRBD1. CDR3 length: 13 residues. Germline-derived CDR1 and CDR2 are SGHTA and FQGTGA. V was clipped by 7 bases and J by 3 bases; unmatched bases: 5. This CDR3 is CASIPRGDYGYTF. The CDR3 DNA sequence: TGTGCCAGCATCCCCAGGGGGGACTATGGCTACACCTTC.

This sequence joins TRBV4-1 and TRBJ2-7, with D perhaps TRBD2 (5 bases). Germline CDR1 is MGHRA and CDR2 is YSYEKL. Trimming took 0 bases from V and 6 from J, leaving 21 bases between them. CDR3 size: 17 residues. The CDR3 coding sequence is TGCGCCAGCAGCCAAGATAGCCGCAAAGGATCCGGAGGCGAGCAGTACTTC. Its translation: CASSQDSRKGSGGEQYF.